Sequencing of this T cell receptor (beta chain) was carried out in a study of T cell changes during pregnancy in multiple sclerosis. Sequencing was performed with immunoSEQ multiplex PCR; in TCRdb, only in-frame clones are kept and a portion is missing. The repertoire holds 45,000 to 55,000 clones, with around 92% as singletons. This CDR3 has 17 residues. Germline-derived CDR1 and CDR2 are LNHDA and SQIVND (reference sequence). Trimming shortened V by 5 bases and J by 1 base, and 19 bases separated the two germline ends. This chain joins TRBV19 and TRBJ2-3; the D gene is possibly TRBD1 (5 bases). The receptor comes from a female donor with multiple sclerosis, enrolled in a pregnancy study. This specimen was peripheral blood, taken in the third trimester of pregnancy. DNA for the CDR3: TGTGCCAGTAGTCCCCCGATGGGGCCCAGGGGCACAGATACGCAGTATTTT. Translating it yields CASSPPMGPRGTDTQYF.